This TCR beta chain was profiled in a study of tumour-infiltrating T cells in Burkitt lymphoma. Study details: Overall and progression-free survival were predicted by productive clonality.

The V gene's germline CDR1 is SNHLY and CDR2 FYNNEI. V lost 6 bases and J lost 6; bases outside the gene matches: 13. The CDR3 sequence is 16 residues long. The data were produced by immunoSEQ multiplex PCR, yet TCRdb's version contains in-frame clones alone and is incomplete. The top ten clones hold 2.1% of a sample with 15,000 to 20,000 clones, about 80% of them seen once. The sequenced sample was tumor tissue. The clonotype comes from a human donor with diffuse large B-cell lymphoma. This chain joins TRBV2 and TRBJ2-2, with 7 nucleotides matching TRBD2. In nucleotides, the CDR3 is TGTGCCAGCAGAAACCGTTCGGGACTACTCCCCGGGGAGCTGTTTTTT. Its translation is CASRNRSGLLPGELFF.